The rows below give T cell receptor beta chains drawn from one sample of a study of CD8 T cells in ankylosing spondylitis. Via MiXCR, TCRdb re-called the 5' RACE reads, giving one row per CDR3 protein. The repertoire holds 400,000 or so distinct CDR3 sequences, with 25% to 30% as singletons. The sequenced sample consisted of blood, either unsorted or a sorted T cell fraction (not recorded which). The receptors originated from a male donor with ankylosing spondylitis. Each CDR3 is given with its conserved first and last residue. D genes are given only for firm matches. Clone sizes are given selectively: once, few, many, or a class where the clone is expanded.

cdr3_aa	cdr3_nt	d_call	v_call	j_call	cdr3_length	clone_size
CSGAGTVNTEAFF	TGCAGCGGAGCCGGGACAGTTAACACTGAAGCTTTCTTT	TRBD1	TRBV29-1	TRBJ1-1	13	few
CASSPGTSGRGQYF	TGTGCCAGCAGCCCAGGGACTAGCGGGAGAGGGCAGTACTTC	TRBD2	TRBV3-1	TRBJ2-7	14	.
CASSVWGEEETQYF	TGCGCCAGCAGCGTCTGGGGGGAGGAAGAGACCCAGTACTTC	.	TRBV5-1	TRBJ2-5	14	few
CASSILAGGTEQFF	TGTGCCAGTAGTATTTTAGCGGGAGGTACTGAGCAGTTCTTC	TRBD2	TRBV19	TRBJ2-1	14	.
CASSLGTGGGRNTIYF	TGTGCCAGCAGTTTGGGGACAGGGGGAGGCCGAAACACCATATATTTT	TRBD1	TRBV12-3/TRBV12-4	TRBJ1-3	16	.
CASSVGEDTQYF	TGTGCCAGCAGCGTAGGAGAGGATACGCAGTATTTT	.	TRBV9	TRBJ2-3	12	few
CASYQTPSTDTQYF	TGTGCCAGCTACCAAACACCTAGCACAGATACGCAGTATTTT	.	TRBV2	TRBJ2-3	14	few
CATSVPSGSPNEQFF	TGTGCCACCAGTGTGCCTAGCGGGAGTCCCAATGAGCAGTTCTTC	TRBD2	TRBV24-1	TRBJ2-1	15	few
CASSHLDRADTGELFF	TGTGCCAGCAGCCACCTAGACAGGGCCGACACCGGGGAGCTGTTTTTT	TRBD1	TRBV3-1	TRBJ2-2	16	.
CASSPKSYGYTF	TGCGCCAGCAGCCCAAAATCATATGGCTACACCTTC	.	TRBV5-1	TRBJ1-2	12	few
CAISESGGRAATGELFF	TGTGCCATCAGTGAGTCGGGCGGGAGGGCCGCCACCGGGGAGCTGTTTTTT	TRBD2	TRBV10-3	TRBJ2-2	17	.
CASSLATSPNYGYTF	TGTGCCAGCAGCTTAGCGACATCACCTAACTATGGCTACACCTTC	.	TRBV7-9	TRBJ1-2	15	many
CASSLAGQSDYGYTF	TGCGCCAGCAGCTTGGCGGGACAGTCAGACTATGGCTACACCTTC	TRBD1	TRBV5-1	TRBJ1-2	15	few
CASSYSQGTMKKLFF	TGCGCCAGCAGCTACTCCCAGGGGACGATGAAAAAACTGTTTTTT	.	TRBV5-1	TRBJ1-4	15	few
CSASSGTSGTGVEQFF	TGCAGTGCTAGTTCAGGGACTAGCGGGACGGGGGTTGAGCAGTTCTTC	TRBD2	TRBV20-1	TRBJ2-1	16	.
CASRLGWTGNTEAFF	TGTGCCAGCAGGCTAGGGTGGACAGGGAACACTGAAGCTTTCTTT	TRBD1	TRBV2	TRBJ1-1	15	few
CASSFEILNTEAFF	TGTGCCAGCAGTTTCGAGATTTTGAACACTGAAGCTTTCTTT	.	TRBV12-3/TRBV12-4	TRBJ1-1	14	many